Presented here are 19 T cell receptor beta chains from one specimen sequenced in a study of OX40 agonist ivuxolimab in advanced cancers. The table came from immunoSEQ multiplex PCR; TCRdb's copy has only in-frame clones and leaves some out. The sample lists around 60,000 clones; 84% were seen once. The sample here was CD4+ or CD8+ T cells sorted from blood, taken in a trial of the OX40 agonist ivuxolimab. All receptors derive from an adult with an advanced solid tumor such as melanoma, head and neck, liver or kidney cancer.

The V call is TRBV29-1, the J call TRBJ2-7; D not resolved. Germline V gene data show CDR1 as SQVTM and CDR2 as ANQGSEA. V was pared by 4 bases and J by 1 base, with 11 bases between. CDR3 length equals 13 residues. This chain's CDR3 is CSVGMGASYEQYF. DNA for the CDR3: TGCAGCGTTGGAATGGGTGCGTCCTACGAGCAGTACTTC.

This chain links TRBV2 with TRBJ2-2; tentatively, D is TRBD1 (6 bases). The CDR3 loop spans 15 amino acids. V lost 4 bases and J lost 5, with 14 bases in between. Germline CDR1 SNHLY, CDR2 FYNNEI. CDR3 sequence reads: CASSGRGILTGELFF. CDR3 nucleotide sequence: TGTGCCAGCAGTGGCAGGGGAATCTTGACCGGGGAGCTGTTTTTT.

The rearrangement joins TRBV9 to TRBJ1-4, with TRBD1 matching over 9 bases. This CDR3 spans 15 amino acids. Trimming took 3 bases from V and 4 from J; bases not matched to a gene: 4. From germline, CDR1 is SGDLS and CDR2 YYNGEE. The CDR3 DNA reads TGTGCCAGCAGCGACCGGGACAGGGATAATGAAAAACTGTTTTTT. This codes for CASSDRDRDNEKLFF.

V usage is TRBV2 and J usage is TRBJ2-5, with D uncertain. This CDR3 has 12 amino acids. Germline assignment: CDR1 SNHLY and CDR2 FYNNEI. The V end was cut by 1 base, the J end by 2 bases, with 2 bases between. The CDR3 bases are TGTGCCAGCAGTGAAGGGCAAGAGACCCAGTACTTC. This gives the protein CASSEGQETQYF.

There are a few counts of this clone. V gene TRBV29-1 combines with J gene TRBJ1-4; D is ambiguous. V lost 5 bases, J lost 2 bases, and 12 bases lay in between. Germline values: CDR1 SQVTM, CDR2 ANQGSEA. There are 14 residues in the CDR3. The CDR3, as DNA: TGCAGCGTTAGGTTCTTGGGCACTAATGAAAAACTGTTTTTT. It translates to CSVRFLGTNEKLFF.

The chain joins TRBV2 to TRBJ2-3, with TRBD2 matching over 9 bases. V trimming: 4 bases; J trimming: 8 bases; junction bases outside the gene matches: 10. There are 15 residues in the CDR3. Germline assignment: CDR1 SNHLY and CDR2 FYNNEI. CDR3 DNA: TGTGCCAGCAGTGTTAGTCTAGCGGGGAGGGGTACGCAGTATTTT. The encoded protein is CASSVSLAGRGTQYF. Full variable domain (rest looked up from reference TRBV2 and TRBJ2-3): EPEVTQTPSHQVTQMGQEVILRCVPISNHLYFYWYRQILGQKVEFLVSFYNNEISEKSEIFDDQFSVERPDGSNFTLKIRSTKLEDSAMYFCASSVSLAGRGTQYFGPGTRLTVL.

As to this clone: Other DNA variants within this sample encode the same CDR3. This chain links TRBV11-2 with TRBJ1-1, with D perhaps matching TRBD1 (5 bases). Between the trimmed V and J ends, which lost 1 base and 3 bases, there was a span of 9 bases. Per the germline V gene, CDR1 is SGHAT and CDR2 is FQNNGV. The CDR3 extends over 14 amino acids. The CDR3, as DNA: TGTGCCAGCAGCTTAGCTGGGGGAGACACTGAAGCTTTCTTT. Residues: CASSLAGGDTEAFF.

The chain joins TRBV4-1 to TRBJ2-7; D may be TRBD1 or TRBD2 (6 bases each). V was pared by 1 base and J by 9 bases, with 16 bases between. Germline V gene sequence: CDR1 MGHRA, CDR2 YSYEKL. This CDR3 contains 14 residues. The CDR3 here is CASSQAGTPEGQYF. Here the CDR3 DNA reads TGCGCCAGCAGCCAAGCGGGGACACCGGAGGGGCAGTACTTC.

The table lists this clone with many counts. This chain uses TRBV10-2 with TRBJ1-1; D not certain. The V gene lost 0 bases and the J gene lost 0 bases, with 8 bases spanning the gap. CDR1 is WSHSY and CDR2 is SAAADI in the germline V gene. This CDR3 has 15 residues. In nucleotides, the CDR3 is TGCGCCAGCAGTGAGTCACAGACCATGAACACTGAAGCTTTCTTT. Amino acid sequence: CASSESQTMNTEAFF.

V is TRBV7-9 and J is TRBJ2-2; D unresolved. CDR1 and CDR2 from the germline V gene are SEHNR and FQNEAQ (reference sequence). This CDR3 is 12 amino acids long. With 3 bases removed from V and 4 bases from J, the gap between germline ends came to 3 bases. CDR3 protein: CASSFSTGELFF. CDR3 DNA: TGTGCCAGCAGCTTTAGCACCGGGGAGCTGTTTTTT.

Comments on this clone: A junction end diverges from the germline sequence, so it may reflect a read error. The rearrangement links TRBV4-1 to TRBJ2-7; 8 nucleotides line up with TRBD1. The CDR3 covers 15 residues. In germline, CDR1 is MGHRA, CDR2 YSYEKL. For the CDR3, the DNA is TGCGCCAGCATCCAACACTGGGACAGGTCCTACGAGCAGTACTTC. Translated: CASIQHWDRSYEQYF.

The V gene is TRBV27, the J gene TRBJ2-1; D is undetermined. The CDR3 is 12 residues long. Deletions cut 6 bases from V and 8 bases from J, with 11 bases between. Germline-derived CDR1 and CDR2 are MNHEY and SMNVEV (reference sequence). CDR3 DNA: TGTGCCAGCAGCCTGGGGATGGATGAGCAGTTCTTC. Translating it yields CASSLGMDEQFF.

The V call is TRBV28, the J call TRBJ2-7; D uncertain. The CDR3 extends over 11 amino acids. V was shortened by 5 bases and J by 5 bases, with 7 bases between the two germline ends. Germline CDR1 MDHEN, CDR2 SYDVKM. The CDR3 spells CASSVLNEQYF. In nucleotides, the CDR3 is TGTGCCAGCAGTGTCCTAAACGAGCAGTACTTC.

The chain couples TRBV28 to TRBJ1-5, with D possibly TRBD1 on 6 matching bases. Trimming removed 6 bases at V and 6 bases at J, with 15 bases between. The V gene's germline CDR1 is MDHEN and CDR2 SYDVKM. CDR3 length: 14 amino acids. This CDR3 is CASREARGSQPQHF. CDR3 in DNA: TGTGCCAGCAGAGAGGCCAGGGGCTCTCAGCCCCAGCATTTT.

In its sample, this clone was seen once. J is TRBJ2-3 and V is TRBV29-1; 10 nucleotides line up with TRBD2. The CDR3 extends over 14 amino acids. Looked up from germline, CDR1 is SQVTM and CDR2 is ANQGSEA. V lost 8 bases and J lost 3; bases outside the gene matches: 8. CDR3 protein: CSSTPGLATDTQYF. Written as DNA, the CDR3 is TGCAGCTCTACTCCGGGACTAGCGACAGATACGCAGTATTTT.

A single count supports this clone. The chain couples TRBV28 to TRBJ1-2; D gene uncertain. The CDR3 runs to 14 residues. Deletions cut 2 bases from V and 7 bases from J, with 14 bases between. The germline CDR1 and CDR2 sequences are MDHEN and SYDVKM. The CDR3 sequence is CASSLEPVVAGYTF. The CDR3 DNA sequence: TGTGCCAGCAGTTTAGAGCCGGTCGTGGCTGGCTACACCTTC.

The rearrangement links TRBV6-4 to TRBJ2-3, with 8 bases lining up with TRBD1. The CDR3 runs to 15 residues. After removal of 8 bases from V and 2 bases from J, the junction contained 9 bases not matched to a gene. The germline V gene has CDR1 MRHNA and CDR2 SNTAGT. The CDR3 bases are TGTGCCAGCGTAAGACAGGGGCCCTACACAGATACGCAGTATTTT. It codes for CASVRQGPYTDTQYF.

The CDR3 nucleotides are TGTGCCAGCAGTCGCCGGGCAGGGATGGCCTATAATTCACCCCTCCACTTT. It is translated as CASSRRAGMAYNSPLHF. J is TRBJ1-6 and V is TRBV5-4, with D possibly being TRBD1 (5 bases). Between the trimmed V and J ends, which lost 5 bases and 2 bases, there was a span of 17 bases. From germline, CDR1 is SGHNT and CDR2 YYREEE (reference sequence). The CDR3 is 17 amino acids. Complete variable domain (other parts from reference TRBV5-4 and TRBJ1-6): ETGVTQSPTHLIKTRGQQVTLRCSSQSGHNTVSWYQQALGQGPQFIFQYYREEENGRGNFPPRFSGLQFPNYSSELNVNALELDDSALYLCASSRRAGMAYNSPLHFGNGTRLTVT.

This clone was found a few times. The genes are TRBV15 and TRBJ1-2; TRBD1 matches 7 bases. The CDR3 is 15 amino acids. The germline V gene encodes CDR1 LNHNV and CDR2 YYDKDF (reference sequence). V was pared by 0 bases and J by 7 bases, with 8 bases of the junction left unmatched. CDR3 region: CATSREYEGASGYTF. As DNA, the CDR3 is TGTGCCACCAGCAGAGAGTACGAGGGGGCCTCTGGCTACACCTTC.